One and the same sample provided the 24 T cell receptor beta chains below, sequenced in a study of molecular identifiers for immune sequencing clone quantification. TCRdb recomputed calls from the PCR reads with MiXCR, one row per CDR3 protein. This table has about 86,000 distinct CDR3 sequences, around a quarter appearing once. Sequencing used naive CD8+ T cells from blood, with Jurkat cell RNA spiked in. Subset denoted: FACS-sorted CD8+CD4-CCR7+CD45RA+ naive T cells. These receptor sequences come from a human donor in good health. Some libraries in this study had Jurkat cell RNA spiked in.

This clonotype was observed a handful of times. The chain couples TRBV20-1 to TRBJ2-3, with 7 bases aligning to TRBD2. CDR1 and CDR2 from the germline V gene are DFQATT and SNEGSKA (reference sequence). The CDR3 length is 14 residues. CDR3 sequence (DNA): TGCAGCAGGTCGGGGGGACTAAGCACAGATACGCAGTATTTT. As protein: CSRSGGLSTDTQYF.

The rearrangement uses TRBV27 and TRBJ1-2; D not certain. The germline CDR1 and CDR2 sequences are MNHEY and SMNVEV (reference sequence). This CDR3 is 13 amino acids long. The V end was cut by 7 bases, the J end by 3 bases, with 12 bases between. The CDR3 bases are TGTGCCAGCAAGTTAAGGCTAGACTATGGCTACACCTTC. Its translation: CASKLRLDYGYTF.

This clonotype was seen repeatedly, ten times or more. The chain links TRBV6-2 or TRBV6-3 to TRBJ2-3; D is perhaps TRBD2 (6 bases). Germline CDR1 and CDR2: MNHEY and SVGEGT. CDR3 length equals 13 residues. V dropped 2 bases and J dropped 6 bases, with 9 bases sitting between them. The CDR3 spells CASSYRERDTQYF. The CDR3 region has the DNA TGTGCCAGCAGTTACCGGGAGCGTGATACGCAGTATTTT.

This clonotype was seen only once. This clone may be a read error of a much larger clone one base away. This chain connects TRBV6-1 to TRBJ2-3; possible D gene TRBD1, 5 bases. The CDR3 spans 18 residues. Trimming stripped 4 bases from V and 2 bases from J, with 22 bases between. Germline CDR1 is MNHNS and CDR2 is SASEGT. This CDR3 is CASSGGGEVFGHTDTQYF. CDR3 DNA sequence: TGTGCCAGCAGTGGGGGCGGAGAGGTTTTTGGTCACACAGATACGCAGTATTTT.

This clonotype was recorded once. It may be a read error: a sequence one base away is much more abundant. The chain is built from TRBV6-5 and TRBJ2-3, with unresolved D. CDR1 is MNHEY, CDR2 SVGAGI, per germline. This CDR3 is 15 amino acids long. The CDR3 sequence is CVSSIEPRSTDTQYF. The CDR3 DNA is TGTGTCAGCAGTATTGAGCCCCGAAGCACAGATACGCAGTATTTT.

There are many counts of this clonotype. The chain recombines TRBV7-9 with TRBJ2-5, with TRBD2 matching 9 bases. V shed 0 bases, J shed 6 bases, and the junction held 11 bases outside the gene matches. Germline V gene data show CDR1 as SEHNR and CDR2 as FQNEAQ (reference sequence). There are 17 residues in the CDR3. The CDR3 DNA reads TGTGCCAGCAGCTTAGCGGGTAGCGGGGGACCCGTGAAGACCCAGTACTTC. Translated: CASSLAGSGGPVKTQYF.

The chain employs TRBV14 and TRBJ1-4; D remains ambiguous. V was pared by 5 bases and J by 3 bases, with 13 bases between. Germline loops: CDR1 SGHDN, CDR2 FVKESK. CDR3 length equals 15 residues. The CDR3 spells CASSAWTAPNEKLFF. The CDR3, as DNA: TGTGCCAGCAGCGCATGGACGGCTCCTAATGAAAAACTGTTTTTT.

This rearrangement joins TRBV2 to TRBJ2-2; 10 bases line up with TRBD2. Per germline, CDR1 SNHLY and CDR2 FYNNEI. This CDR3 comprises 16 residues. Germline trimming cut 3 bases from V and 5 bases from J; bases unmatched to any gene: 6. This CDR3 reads CASSDLAGVQTGELFF. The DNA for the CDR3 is TGTGCCAGCAGTGATCTAGCGGGAGTACAAACCGGGGAGCTGTTTTTT.

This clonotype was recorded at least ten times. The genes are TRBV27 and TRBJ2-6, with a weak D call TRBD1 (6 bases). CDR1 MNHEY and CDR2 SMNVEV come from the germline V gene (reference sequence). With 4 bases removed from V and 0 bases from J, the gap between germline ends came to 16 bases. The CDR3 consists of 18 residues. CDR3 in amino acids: CASSSGQQGFSGANVLTF. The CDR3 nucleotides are TGTGCCAGCAGTTCTGGACAGCAAGGTTTCTCTGGGGCCAACGTCCTGACTTTC.

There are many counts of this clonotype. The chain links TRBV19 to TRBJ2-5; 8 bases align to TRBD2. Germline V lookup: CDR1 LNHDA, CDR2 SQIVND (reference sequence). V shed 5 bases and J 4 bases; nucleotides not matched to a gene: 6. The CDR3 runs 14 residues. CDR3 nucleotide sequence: TGTGCCAGTAGTCGGAGTAGCGGGGCAGAGACCCAGTACTTC. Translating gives CASSRSSGAETQYF.

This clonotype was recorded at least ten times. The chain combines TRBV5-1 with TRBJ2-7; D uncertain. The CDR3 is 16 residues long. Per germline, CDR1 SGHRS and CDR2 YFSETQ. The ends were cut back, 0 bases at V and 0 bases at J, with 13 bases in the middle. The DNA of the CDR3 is TGCGCCAGCAGCTTGGGTTTCACCGAAAGCTCCTACGAGCAGTACTTC. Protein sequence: CASSLGFTESSYEQYF.

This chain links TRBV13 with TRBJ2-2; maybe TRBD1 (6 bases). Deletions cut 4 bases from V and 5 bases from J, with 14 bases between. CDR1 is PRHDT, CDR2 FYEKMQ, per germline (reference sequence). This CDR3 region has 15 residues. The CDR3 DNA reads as TGTGCCAGCAGCTGGTCAGAGACAGGAACCGGGGAGCTGTTTTTT. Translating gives CASSWSETGTGELFF.

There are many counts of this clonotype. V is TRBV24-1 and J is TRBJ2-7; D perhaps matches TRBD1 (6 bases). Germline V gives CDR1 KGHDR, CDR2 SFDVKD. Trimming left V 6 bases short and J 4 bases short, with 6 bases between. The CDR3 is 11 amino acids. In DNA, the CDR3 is TGTGCCACCAGTCAGGGGTACGAGCAGTACTTC. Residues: CATSQGYEQYF.

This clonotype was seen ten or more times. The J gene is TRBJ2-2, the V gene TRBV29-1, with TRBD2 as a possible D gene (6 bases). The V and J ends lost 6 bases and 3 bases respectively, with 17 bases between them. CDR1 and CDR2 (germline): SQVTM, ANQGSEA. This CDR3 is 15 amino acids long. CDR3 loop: CSVYTGTGYTGELFF. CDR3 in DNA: TGCAGCGTATATACCGGGACTGGTTACACCGGGGAGCTGTTTTTT.

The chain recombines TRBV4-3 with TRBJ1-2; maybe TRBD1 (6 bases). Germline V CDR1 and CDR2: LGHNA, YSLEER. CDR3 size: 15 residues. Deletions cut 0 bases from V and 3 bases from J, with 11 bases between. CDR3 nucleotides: TGCGCCAGCAGCCAAGATCCAGGGGCGTACTATGGCTACACCTTC. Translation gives CASSQDPGAYYGYTF.

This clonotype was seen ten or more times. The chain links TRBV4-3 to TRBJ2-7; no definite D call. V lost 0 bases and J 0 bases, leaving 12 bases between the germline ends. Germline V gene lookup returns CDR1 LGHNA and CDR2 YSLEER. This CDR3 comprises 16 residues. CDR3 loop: CASSQDRTVSSYEQYF. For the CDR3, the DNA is TGCGCCAGCAGCCAAGACCGAACGGTGAGCTCCTACGAGCAGTACTTC.

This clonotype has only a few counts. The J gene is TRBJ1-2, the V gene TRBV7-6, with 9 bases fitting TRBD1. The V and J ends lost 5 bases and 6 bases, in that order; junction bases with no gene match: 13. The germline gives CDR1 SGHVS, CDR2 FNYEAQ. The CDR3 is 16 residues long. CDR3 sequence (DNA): TGTGCCAGCAGCGCTGAACTCGGGACAGGGCTTGATGGCTACACCTTC. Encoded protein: CASSAELGTGLDGYTF.

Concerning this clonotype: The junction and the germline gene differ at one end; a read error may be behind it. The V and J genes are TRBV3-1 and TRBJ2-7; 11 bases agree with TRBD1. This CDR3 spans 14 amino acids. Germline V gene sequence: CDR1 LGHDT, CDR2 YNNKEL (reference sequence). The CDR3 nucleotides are TGTGCCAGCAGCACCGGGACAGGGGGGTACGCGCAGTACTTC. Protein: CASSTGTGGYAQYF.

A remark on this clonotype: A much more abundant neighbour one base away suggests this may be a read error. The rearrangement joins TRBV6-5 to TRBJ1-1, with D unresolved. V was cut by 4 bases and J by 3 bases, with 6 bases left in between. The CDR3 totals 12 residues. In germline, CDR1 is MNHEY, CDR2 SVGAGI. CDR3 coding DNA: TGTGCCAGCAGTTTGGACGACACTGAAGCTTTCTTT. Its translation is CASSLDDTEAFF.

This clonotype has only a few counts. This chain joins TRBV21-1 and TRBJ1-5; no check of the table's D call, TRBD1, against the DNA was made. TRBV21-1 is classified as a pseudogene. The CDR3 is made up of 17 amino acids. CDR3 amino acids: CASSMEGGKTSNQPQHF. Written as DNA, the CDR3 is TGTGCCAGCAGCATGGAAGGGGGAAAAACAAGCAATCAGCCCCAGCATTTT.

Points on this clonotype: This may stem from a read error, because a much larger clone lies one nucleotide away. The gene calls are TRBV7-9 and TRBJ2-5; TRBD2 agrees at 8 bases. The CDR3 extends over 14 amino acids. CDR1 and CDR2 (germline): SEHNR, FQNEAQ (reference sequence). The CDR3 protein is CASSLGLEQETRYF. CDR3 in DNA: TGTGCCAGCAGTTTGGGACTAGAACAAGAGACCCGGTACTTC.

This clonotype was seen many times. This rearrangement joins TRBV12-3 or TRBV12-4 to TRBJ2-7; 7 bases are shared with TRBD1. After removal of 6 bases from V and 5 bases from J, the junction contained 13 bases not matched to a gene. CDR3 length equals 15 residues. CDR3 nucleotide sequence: TGTGCCAGCAGCCAAGAACTAACAGGGGACCACGAGCAGTACTTC. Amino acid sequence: CASSQELTGDHEQYF.

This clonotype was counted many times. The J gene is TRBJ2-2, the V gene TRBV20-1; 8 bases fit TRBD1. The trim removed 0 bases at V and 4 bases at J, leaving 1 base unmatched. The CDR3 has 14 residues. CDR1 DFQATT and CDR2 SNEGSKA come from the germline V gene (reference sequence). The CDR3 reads CSAREDRVTGELFF. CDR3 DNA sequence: TGCAGTGCTAGAGAGGACAGGGTCACCGGGGAGCTGTTTTTT.

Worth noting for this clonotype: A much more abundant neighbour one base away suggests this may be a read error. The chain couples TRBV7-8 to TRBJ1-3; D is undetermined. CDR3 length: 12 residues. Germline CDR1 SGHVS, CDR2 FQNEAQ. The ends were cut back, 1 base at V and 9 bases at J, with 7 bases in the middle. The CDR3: CASSLEPGTIYF. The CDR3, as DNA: TGTGCCAGCAGCTTAGAACCGGGCACCATATATTTT.